This is a list of T cell receptor beta chains from one sample in a study of T cell responses to AZD1222 COVID-19 vaccine. The repertoire was sequenced with immunoSEQ multiplex PCR; TCRdb's copy has only in-frame clones and lacks some. The table has approximately 160,000 clones, approximately 90% seen once. The material sequenced was peripheral blood, taken on day 0 of MenACWY control vaccination. The receptors here all came from an adult in good health. Each CDR3 is given without its conserved first and last residue. The listing skips clone size in some rows; elsewhere it reads once, few, many or a size class.

j_call	v_call	clone_size	cdr3_length	cdr3_aa
TRBJ1-4	TRBV7-9	-	12	ASRRTGEGEKLF
TRBJ1-2	TRBV5-1	-	10	ASSSSGGGYT
TRBJ2-3	TRBV4-3	-	15	ASSQGGLVGFTDTQY
TRBJ2-3	TRBV7-8	-	14	ASSLVSGGDTDTQY
TRBJ1-5	TRBV6-5	few	12	ASTEGGSNQPQH
TRBJ1-3	TRBV24-1	-	13	ATSDPTTGADTIY
TRBJ2-3	TRBV19	-	13	ASSMVAGGTDTQY
TRBJ1-5	TRBV20-1	-	13	SASVGTGGGQPQH
TRBJ1-4	TRBV14	few	14	ASSQPISPGLEKLF
TRBJ2-5	TRBV7-2	-	14	ASSVPGQDTKETQY
TRBJ2-1	TRBV7-3	-	13	ASSLYLAGYNEQF
TRBJ1-3	TRBV6-4	-	10	ASRPTENTIY
TRBJ2-4	TRBV27	-	11	ASSLYGTEIQY
TRBJ2-1	TRBV5-1	-	12	ASSSTGSGDEQF
TRBJ2-1	TRBV10-3	-	16	AISTLAGGLSAYNEQF
TRBJ1-5	TRBV5-4	-	13	ASSLGTGNNQPQH
TRBJ2-5	TRBV30	-	10	AWRGQQETQY
TRBJ1-5	TRBV5-5	-	11	ASSLVEGQPQH
TRBJ2-7	TRBV5-1	-	12	ASSSGQQGYEQY
TRBJ1-3	TRBV5-1	-	12	ASSPQGPGNTIY
TRBJ2-7	TRBV7-2	few	12	ASSITSGGLEQY
TRBJ1-1	TRBV30	-	11	AGQGLGGTEAF
TRBJ2-1	TRBV9	-	10	ASSGGHNEQF